Each of the 3 T cell receptor beta chains below was sequenced from the same sample in a study of sequential checkpoint blockade in melanoma. The treatment here: randomized to nivolumab then ipilimumab (arm A) or the reverse (arm B). Assay used: immunoSEQ multiplex PCR; TCRdb lists only in-frame clones, some missing. The sample yields approximately 10,000 clones, 27% seen once. This specimen consisted of tumor tissue (inferred from file names), obtained from a patient given nivolumab and ipilimumab in sequence. These receptors were taken from a human donor with melanoma.

The V and J genes are TRBV5-1 and TRBJ2-5, with D possibly TRBD1 on 6 matching bases. This CDR3 spans 14 amino acids. The germline V gene encodes CDR1 SGHRS and CDR2 YFSETQ. Trimming took off 0 bases at V and 2 bases at J, with 8 bases between the two ends. CDR3 nucleotide sequence: TGCGCCAGCAGCTTGGAAGGGGGTCAAGAGACCCAGTACTTC. Protein: CASSLEGGQETQYF.

The chain is built from TRBV14 and TRBJ2-7; no clear D. Germline values: CDR1 SGHDN, CDR2 FVKESK. The V and J ends lost 3 bases and 3 bases respectively, with 3 bases between them. The CDR3 is 11 residues long. In DNA form, the CDR3 reads TGTGCCAGCAGCCAGTACTACGAGCAGTACTTC. Translation gives CASSQYYEQYF.

This clone was seen many times. The rearrangement uses TRBV11-3 and TRBJ1-6; possible D gene TRBD1, 5 bases. The CDR3 runs 16 residues. V dropped 4 bases and J dropped 7 bases, with 17 bases sitting between them. The germline gives CDR1 SGHNT, CDR2 YENEEA. CDR3 DNA sequence: TGTGCCAGCAGCTACCGGACAATCGGCTCGAATTCACCCCTCCACTTT. Translating it yields CASSYRTIGSNSPLHF.